Described below is a single T cell receptor beta chain sequence and its context. Its antigen is not known. The data were taken from a study of T-cell memory formation after mild COVID-19. Study results and limitations: The study detected some responding clones in pre-infection memory, suggesting cross-reactive memory joined.

TCRdb re-analysed the 5' RACE reads in MiXCR, keeping a single row per CDR3 protein. The table has hundreds of thousands of distinct CDR3 sequences, about 20% seen once. Germline assignment: CDR1 SEHNR and CDR2 FQNEAQ (reference sequence). V lost 5 bases to trimming and J lost 4 bases; unmatched junction nucleotides: 7. The CDR3 spans 14 residues. This receptor was taken from an adult woman who had mild COVID-19 (a few samples of this study predate the infection). Cell type and time point are not known. The V call is TRBV7-9, the J call TRBJ1-2; the match to TRBD1 covers 7 bases. The sequencing sample was made of PBMCs or a T cell subset sorted from them (not recorded which). The CDR3 DNA sequence: TGTGCCAGCAGCCCACAGACAGGGACCTATGGCTACACCTTC. It yields the protein CASSPQTGTYGYTF.